One T cell receptor beta chain is described in this entry. Its target is unknown. Sequencing of TCR beta was carried out in blood CD8+ and CD4+ T cells. Reverse transcription used roughly 0.45 to 1 ug RNA and random hexamers. Across 54 Vbeta and 13 Jbeta, TCR beta CDR3 was amplified with immunoSEQ multiplex PCR. From the immunoSEQ multiplex PCR reads, TCRdb called clonotypes with MiXCR, one entry per CDR3 protein. The profile covers roughly 110,000 distinct CDR3 sequences, with just under 95% appearing a single time and about 0.11% taken by the ten largest. The data were taken from a study of CD8 T cells in Susac syndrome. Study-level findings and limits: As the study acknowledged, the number of individuals who were part of its TCR sequencing and HLA analysis was relatively small.

Input material: CD8+ T cells from PBMCs. The sequence derives from a human donor in good health.

The CDR3 DNA follows: TGCAGCGGCTTAACAGGGACTGGAAACACCATATATTTT. Translating gives CSGLTGTGNTIYF. V usage is TRBV29-1 and J usage is TRBJ1-3; D may be TRBD1 (6 bases). The V and J ends lost 7 bases and 2 bases respectively, with 12 bases between them. The V gene's germline CDR1 is SQVTM and CDR2 ANQGSEA. This CDR3 has 13 residues.